Listed below are T cell receptor beta chains from one sample, sequenced in a study of control samples from healthy donors and cancer patients. Assay used: immunoSEQ multiplex PCR; TCRdb lists only in-frame clones, some missing. Of around 170,000 clones in the sample, more than 90% were seen once. The sample was blood. Receptors were obtained from a man aged 30 to 45 in good health. The CDR3 runs from the conserved cysteine through the conserved F or W. A D gene is named only where the DNA matches it firmly. Some rows have no size entry. The others give once, few or many, or a class for an expanded clone.

J gene,clone size,D gene,V gene,CDR3 DNA,CDR3 protein
TRBJ1-2,-,-,TRBV2,TGTGCCAGCAGTGGGGGGCAGGGAGGTGGCTACACCTTC,CASSGGQGGGYTF
TRBJ1-3,-,-,TRBV7-9,TGTGCCAGCAGGCCTCAGGGAAACACCATATATTTT,CASRPQGNTIYF
TRBJ1-1,-,-,TRBV3-1/TRBV3-2,TGTGCCAGCAGCCAAGGTTTTCGGCAGACCGTCCCTGAAGCTTTCTTT,CASSQGFRQTVPEAFF
TRBJ1-2,-,TRBD1,TRBV15,TGTGCCACCAGCGACAGGGGGCTCTTTGGCTACACCTTC,CATSDRGLFGYTF
TRBJ2-3,-,TRBD1,TRBV19,TGTGCCAGCCACACGCCGGGACAGGGGACAGATACGCAGTATTTT,CASHTPGQGTDTQYF
TRBJ2-2,-,TRBD2,TRBV9,TGTGCCAGCAGCGGTCTAGCGGCAACCGGGGAGCTGTTTTTT,CASSGLAATGELFF
TRBJ1-1,-,TRBD1,TRBV5-1,TGCGCCAGCAGCTTCGGTGGACAGGGGAACACTGAAGCTTTCTTT,CASSFGGQGNTEAFF
TRBJ1-5,-,TRBD1,TRBV12-3/TRBV12-4,TGTGCCAGCAGTCGTGACAGGGATCAGCCCCAGCATTTT,CASSRDRDQPQHF
TRBJ2-2,few,TRBD2,TRBV28,TGTGCCAGCACCGCCGGTACGGGAGGCCCCGGGGAGCTGTTTTTT,CASTAGTGGPGELFF
TRBJ1-2,-,-,TRBV9,TGTGCCAGCAGCGTAGGGACAGCTAACTATGGCTACACCTTC,CASSVGTANYGYTF
TRBJ2-3,-,TRBD2,TRBV5-6,TGTGCCAGCAGCCCGGGACTAGCGGGAGGTAGCACAGATACGCAGTATTTT,CASSPGLAGGSTDTQYF
TRBJ2-1,-,-,TRBV18,TGTGCCAGCTCACCACCGGTGGCACGGAATGAGCAGTTCTTC,CASSPPVARNEQFF
TRBJ1-2,-,TRBD1,TRBV6-1,TGTGCCAGCAATGAACAGGGGGCGTTTAACTATGGCTACACCTTC,CASNEQGAFNYGYTF
TRBJ2-1,once,TRBD2,TRBV7-9,TGTGCCAGCAGCTTACTAGCGGGAGGGCCCCATGAGCAGTTCTTC,CASSLLAGGPHEQFF
TRBJ1-2,-,-,TRBV25-1,TGTGCCAGCAGTGAATACTCAGGGGTGAAGGGCTACACCTTC,CASSEYSGVKGYTF
TRBJ2-7,-,TRBD2,TRBV30,TGTGCCTGGAGCGGAGGACTAGCGGGGGCCTACGAGCAGTACTTC,CAWSGGLAGAYEQYF
TRBJ2-3,-,TRBD2,TRBV4-2,TGTGCCAGCAGCCAACCTACTGGACTAGCGGGAGTCATAGATACGCAGTATTTT,CASSQPTGLAGVIDTQYF
TRBJ1-2,-,-,TRBV4-1,TGCGCCAGCAGCCCCCAACAGGGAAACTATGGCTACACCTTC,CASSPQQGNYGYTF
TRBJ2-1,once,TRBD1,TRBV19,TGTGCCAGTACCGGACAGGCACCCTACAATGAGCAGTTCTTC,CASTGQAPYNEQFF
TRBJ1-1,-,-,TRBV5-8,TGTGCCAGCACCCCCACCCAGGGCAACACTGAAGCTTTCTTT,CASTPTQGNTEAFF
TRBJ1-2,-,-,TRBV7-9,TGTGCCAGCACCGGCCACTATGGCTACACCTTC,CASTGHYGYTF
TRBJ2-5,-,TRBD1,TRBV2,TGTGCCAGCAGTTGGGACAGGGTAAGAGAGACCCAGTACTTC,CASSWDRVRETQYF
TRBJ2-2,-,-,TRBV11-2,TGTGCCAGCAGCTTAGGAGTCTACGGGGAGCTGTTTTTT,CASSLGVYGELFF
TRBJ1-2,-,-,TRBV15,TGTGCCACCAGCAGAGAGGTGGGAGGGGTAGGCGGCTACACCTTC,CATSREVGGVGGYTF
TRBJ2-7,once,-,TRBV21-1,TGTGCCAGCAGCCCCCGGAGGAGTGACTACGAGCAGTACTTC,CASSPRRSDYEQYF
TRBJ2-3,-,-,TRBV7-9,TGTGCCAGCAGCTCCTCCCTAGGGCGGGCGACAGATACGCAGTATTTT,CASSSSLGRATDTQYF
TRBJ2-1,-,TRBD2,TRBV19,TGTGCCAGTAAGATGGGAACTAGCGGCTACAATGAGCAGTTCTTC,CASKMGTSGYNEQFF
TRBJ1-5,-,-,TRBV19,TGTGCCAGTAGTATCAGGGTGAATCAGCCCCAGCATTTT,CASSIRVNQPQHF
TRBJ2-1,once,-,TRBV7-8,TGTGCCAGCAGCAATCTGGGGGCCTACAATGAGCAGTTCTTC,CASSNLGAYNEQFF
TRBJ1-1,-,TRBD1,TRBV11-2,TGTGCCAGCAGCTTTAGTTCCGGGACAGGGGGCGGCACTGAAGCTTTCTTT,CASSFSSGTGGGTEAFF
TRBJ2-1,-,TRBD2,TRBV19,TGTGCCAGTAGTATCGCTAGCGGCTTCACATACTACAATGAGCAGTTCTTC,CASSIASGFTYYNEQFF
TRBJ1-1,-,TRBD1,TRBV6-6,TGTGCCAGCAGCCGAGGGGAAGACAGGGCTGACACTGAAGCTTTCTTT,CASSRGEDRADTEAFF
TRBJ2-7,-,-,TRBV2,TGTGCCAGCAGTGAACTCCAGCCCCCCTACGAGCAGTACTTC,CASSELQPPYEQYF